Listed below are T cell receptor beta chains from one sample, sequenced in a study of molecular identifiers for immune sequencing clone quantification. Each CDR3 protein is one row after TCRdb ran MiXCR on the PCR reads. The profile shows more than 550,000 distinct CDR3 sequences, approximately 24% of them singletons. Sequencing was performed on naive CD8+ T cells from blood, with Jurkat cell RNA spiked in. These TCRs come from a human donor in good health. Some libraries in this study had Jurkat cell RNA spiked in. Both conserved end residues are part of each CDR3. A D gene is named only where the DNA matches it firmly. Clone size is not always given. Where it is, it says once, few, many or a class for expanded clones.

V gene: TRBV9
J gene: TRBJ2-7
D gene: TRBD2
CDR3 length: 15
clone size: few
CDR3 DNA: TGTGCCAGCAGCGTTTCTGGACTAGCGAATAACGAGCAGTACTTC
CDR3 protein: CASSVSGLANNEQYF

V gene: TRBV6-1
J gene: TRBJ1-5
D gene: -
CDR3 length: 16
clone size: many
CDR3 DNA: TGTGCCAGCAGTGAGTGGTGGGCAGCTAGCAATCAGCCCCAGCATTTT
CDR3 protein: CASSEWWAASNQPQHF

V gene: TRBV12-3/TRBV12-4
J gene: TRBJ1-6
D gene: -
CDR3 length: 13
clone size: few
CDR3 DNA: TGTGCCAGCAGCACCCAGGGTGATTCACCCCTCCACTTT
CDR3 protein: CASSTQGDSPLHF

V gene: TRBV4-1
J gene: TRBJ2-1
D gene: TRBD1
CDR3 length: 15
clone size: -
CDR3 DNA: TGCGCCAGCAGCACTCCTACAGGGGGCTTAAATGAGCAGTTCTTC
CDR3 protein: CASSTPTGGLNEQFF

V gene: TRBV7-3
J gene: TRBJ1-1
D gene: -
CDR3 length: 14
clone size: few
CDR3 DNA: TGTGCCAGCAGCCCCGACAGAGTGTCCCCTGAAGCTTTCTTT
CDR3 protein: CASSPDRVSPEAFF

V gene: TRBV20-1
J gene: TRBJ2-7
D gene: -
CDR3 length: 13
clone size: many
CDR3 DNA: TGCAGTGCTAGAGCCCCGTTGGCTTACGAGCAGTACTTC
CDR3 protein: CSARAPLAYEQYF

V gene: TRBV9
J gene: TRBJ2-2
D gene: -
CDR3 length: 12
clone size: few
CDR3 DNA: TGTGCCAGCAGCGTATATCCCGGGGAGCTGTTTTTT
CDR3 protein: CASSVYPGELFF

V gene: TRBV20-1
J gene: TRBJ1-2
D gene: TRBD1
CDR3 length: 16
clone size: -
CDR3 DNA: TGCAGTGCTAGAGTACAAGGGGGCCGGCTTTCTATCGGCTACACCTTC
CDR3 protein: CSARVQGGRLSIGYTF

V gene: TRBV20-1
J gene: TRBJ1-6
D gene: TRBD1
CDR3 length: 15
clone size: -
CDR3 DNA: TGCAGTGCTAGAGATCAGGACAGGGGTAATTCACCCCTCCACTTT
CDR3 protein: CSARDQDRGNSPLHF

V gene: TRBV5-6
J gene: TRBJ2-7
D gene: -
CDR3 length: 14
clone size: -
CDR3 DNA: TGTGCCAGCAGCGCGGGCCCCCCCTACTACGAGCAGTACTTC
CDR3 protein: CASSAGPPYYEQYF

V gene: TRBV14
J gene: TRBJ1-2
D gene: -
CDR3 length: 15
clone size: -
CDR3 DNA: TGTGCCAGCAGCCATCGGTCCGGGACCGGATGGGGCTACACCTTC
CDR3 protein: CASSHRSGTGWGYTF

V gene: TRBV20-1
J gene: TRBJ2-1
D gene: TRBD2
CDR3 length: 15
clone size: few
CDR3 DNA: TGCAGTGCTAGGTCGAGCGGGAGCTCCTACAATGAGCAGTTCTTC
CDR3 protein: CSARSSGSSYNEQFF

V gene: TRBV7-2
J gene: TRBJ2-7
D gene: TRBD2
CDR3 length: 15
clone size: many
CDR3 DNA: TGTGCCAGCAGCCGAACTAGCGGGGGGGGCTACGAGCAGTACTTC
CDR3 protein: CASSRTSGGGYEQYF

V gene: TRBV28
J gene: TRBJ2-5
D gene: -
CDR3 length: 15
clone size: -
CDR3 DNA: TGTGCCGGCAGACCCCAGGGGGGGTCTCGAGGGACCCAGTACTTC
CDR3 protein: CAGRPQGGSRGTQYF

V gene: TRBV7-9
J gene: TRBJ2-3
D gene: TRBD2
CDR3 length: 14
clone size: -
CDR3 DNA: TGTGCCAGCCCCGGGACTAGCGCTCTGGATACGCAGTATTTT
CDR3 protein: CASPGTSALDTQYF

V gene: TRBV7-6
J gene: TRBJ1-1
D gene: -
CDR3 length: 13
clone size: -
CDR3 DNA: TGTGCCAGCGGCCCCTCCCCAAACACTGAAACTTTCTTT
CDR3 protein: CASGPSPNTETFF

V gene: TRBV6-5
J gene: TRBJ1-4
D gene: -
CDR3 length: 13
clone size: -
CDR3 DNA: TGTGCCAGCAGTTACTACCCGAGTGAAAAACTGTTTTTT
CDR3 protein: CASSYYPSEKLFF

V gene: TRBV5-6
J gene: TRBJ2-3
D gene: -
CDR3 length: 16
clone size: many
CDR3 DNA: TGTGCCAGCAGCTTGGTTTCGCCGCTGAACACAGATACGCAGTATTTT
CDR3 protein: CASSLVSPLNTDTQYF

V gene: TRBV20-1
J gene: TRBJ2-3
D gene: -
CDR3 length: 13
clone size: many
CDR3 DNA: TGCAGTGCTAGAGATCCAGCGACAGATACGCAGTATTTT
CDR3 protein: CSARDPATDTQYF

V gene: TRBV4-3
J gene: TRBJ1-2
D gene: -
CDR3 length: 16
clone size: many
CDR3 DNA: TGCGCCAGCAGCCAAGAGAAACGGCCCAGTGGCTATGGCTACACCTTC
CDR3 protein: CASSQEKRPSGYGYTF

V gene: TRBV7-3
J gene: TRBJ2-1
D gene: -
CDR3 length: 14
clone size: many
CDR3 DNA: TGTGCCAGCAGCTTAGGCGTATTCGGGGATGAGCAGTTCTTC
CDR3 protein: CASSLGVFGDEQFF

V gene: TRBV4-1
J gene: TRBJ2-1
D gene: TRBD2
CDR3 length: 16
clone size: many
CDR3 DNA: TGCGCCAGCAGCCAACCTGGGACTAGCGGATACAATGAGCAGTTCTTC
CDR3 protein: CASSQPGTSGYNEQFF

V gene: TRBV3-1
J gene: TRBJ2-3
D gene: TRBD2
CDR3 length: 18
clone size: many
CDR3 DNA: TGTGCCAGCAGCCAAGATATGACTAGCGGGAGAAGGGCAGATACGCAGTATTTT
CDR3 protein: CASSQDMTSGRRADTQYF

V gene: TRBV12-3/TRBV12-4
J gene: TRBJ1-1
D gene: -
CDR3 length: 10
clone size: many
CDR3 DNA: TGTGCCAGTATATCGACTGAAGCTTTCTTT
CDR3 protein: CASISTEAFF

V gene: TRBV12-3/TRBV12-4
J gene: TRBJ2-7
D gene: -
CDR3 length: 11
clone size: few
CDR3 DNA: TGTGCCGTGGGAGATCCCTACGAGCAGTACTTC
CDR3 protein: CAVGDPYEQYF

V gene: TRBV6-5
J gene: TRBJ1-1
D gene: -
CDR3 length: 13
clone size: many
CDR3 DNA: TGTGCCAGCAGTTACTCTGGCGCCACCGGAGCTTTCTTT
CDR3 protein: CASSYSGATGAFF

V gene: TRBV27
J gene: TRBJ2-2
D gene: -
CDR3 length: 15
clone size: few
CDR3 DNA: TGTGCCAGCAGTTTATATAACACATTCACCGGGGAGCTGTTTTTT
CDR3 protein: CASSLYNTFTGELFF

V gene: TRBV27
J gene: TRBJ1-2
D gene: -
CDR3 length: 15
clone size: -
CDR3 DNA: TGTGCCAGCAGTTTATCAGTCAGCGCTAACTATGGCTACACCTTC
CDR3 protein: CASSLSVSANYGYTF

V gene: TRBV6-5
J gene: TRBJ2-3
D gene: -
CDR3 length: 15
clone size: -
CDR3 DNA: TGTGCCAGCAGTATCCGGACGCGTAGCACAGATAAGCAGTATTTT
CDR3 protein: CASSIRTRSTDKQYF

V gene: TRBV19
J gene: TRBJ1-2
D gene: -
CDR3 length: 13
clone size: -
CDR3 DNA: TGTGCCAGTAGTATTGAAGGGACTTATGGCTACACCTTC
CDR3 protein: CASSIEGTYGYTF

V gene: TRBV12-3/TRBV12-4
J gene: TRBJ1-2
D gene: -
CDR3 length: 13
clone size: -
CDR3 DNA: TGTGCCAGCAGTCTCTCCAGGGGAGATGGCTACACCTTC
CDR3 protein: CASSLSRGDGYTF

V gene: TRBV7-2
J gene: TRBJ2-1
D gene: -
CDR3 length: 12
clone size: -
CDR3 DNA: TGTGCCAGCAGCTTTGACAGCGATGAGCAGTTCTTC
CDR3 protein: CASSFDSDEQFF

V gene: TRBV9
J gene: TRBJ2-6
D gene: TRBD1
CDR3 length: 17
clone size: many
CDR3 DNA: TGTGCCAGCAGCGTAGCTACAGGGGGCGCTGGGGCCAACGTCCTGACTTTC
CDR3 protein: CASSVATGGAGANVLTF

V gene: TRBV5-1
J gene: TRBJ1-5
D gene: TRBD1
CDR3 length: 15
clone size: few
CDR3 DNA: TGCGCCAGCAGCTTGGCAGGGGGCGAGTATCAGCCCCAGCATTTT
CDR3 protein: CASSLAGGEYQPQHF

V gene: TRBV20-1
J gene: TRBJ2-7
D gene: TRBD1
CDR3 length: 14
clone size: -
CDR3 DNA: TGCAGTGCTAGACAGACAGGGCATGACTACGAGCAGTACTTC
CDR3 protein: CSARQTGHDYEQYF

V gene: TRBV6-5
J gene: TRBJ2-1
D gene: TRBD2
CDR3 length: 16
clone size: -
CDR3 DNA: TGTGCCACCAGGACTAGCGGGGGGGCACCACACAATGAGCAGTTCTTC
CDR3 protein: CATRTSGGAPHNEQFF

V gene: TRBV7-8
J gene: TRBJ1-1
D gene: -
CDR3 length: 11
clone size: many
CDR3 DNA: TGTGCCAGCAGCCCCGAGGGTCGGGCTTTCTTT
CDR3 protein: CASSPEGRAFF

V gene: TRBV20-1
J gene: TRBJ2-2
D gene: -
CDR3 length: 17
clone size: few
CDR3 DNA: TGCAGTGTCTATCCGCTTAGGGCCGATATCCTCACCGGGGAGCTGTTTTTT
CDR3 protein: CSVYPLRADILTGELFF

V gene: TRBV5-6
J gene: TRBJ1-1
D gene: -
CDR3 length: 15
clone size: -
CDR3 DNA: TGTGCCAGCAGCTTGGTTGAGGGGCTGCACACTGAAGCTTTCTTT
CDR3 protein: CASSLVEGLHTEAFF

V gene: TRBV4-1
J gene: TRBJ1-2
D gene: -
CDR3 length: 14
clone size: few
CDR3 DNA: TGCGCCAGCAGCCAATCCGGGGAGGGTGCTGGCTACACCTTC
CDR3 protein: CASSQSGEGAGYTF

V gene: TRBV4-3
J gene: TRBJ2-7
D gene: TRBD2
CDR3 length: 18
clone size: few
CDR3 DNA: TGCGCCAGCAGCCAAGGCTGGGTAGCGGGATCCCCCTCCTACGAGCAGTACTTC
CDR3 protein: CASSQGWVAGSPSYEQYF

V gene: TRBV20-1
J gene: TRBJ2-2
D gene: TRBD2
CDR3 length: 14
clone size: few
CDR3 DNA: TGCAGTGCTAGATTGGGACTAGCGGCCGGGGAGCTGTTTTTT
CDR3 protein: CSARLGLAAGELFF

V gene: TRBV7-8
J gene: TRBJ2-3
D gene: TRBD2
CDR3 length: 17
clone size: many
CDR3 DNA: TGTGCCAGCAGCTTAGATCCAGCGGGGGGGCTGGCAGATACGCAGTATTTT
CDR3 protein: CASSLDPAGGLADTQYF

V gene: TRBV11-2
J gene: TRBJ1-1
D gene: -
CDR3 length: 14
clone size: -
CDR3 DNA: TGTGCCAGCAGCTTAGGAATGGGTTACACTGAAGCTTTCTTT
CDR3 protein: CASSLGMGYTEAFF

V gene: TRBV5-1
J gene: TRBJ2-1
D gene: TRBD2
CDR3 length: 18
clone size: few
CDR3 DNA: TGCGCCAGCAGCTTGAACTCTTACTCTAGCGGGAGTTTTGGTGAGCAGTTCTTC
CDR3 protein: CASSLNSYSSGSFGEQFF

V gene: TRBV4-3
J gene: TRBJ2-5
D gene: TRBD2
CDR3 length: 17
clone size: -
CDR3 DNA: TGCGCCAGCAGCCAGGGGACTAGCGGGGGTCTCCTCGGGACCCAGTACTTC
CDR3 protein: CASSQGTSGGLLGTQYF